The clone carrying this TCR beta chain has more than one count but fewer than ten. Antigen unknown. PCR was performed a second time for about 7 to 12 cycles using a sample-barcoded 5' primer and a J-beta primer mix. The authors tagged each cDNA molecule using a template-switch adaptor with 12 random nucleotides. From the 5' RACE reads, TCRdb called clonotypes with MiXCR, one entry per CDR3 protein. Here the sample spans 1.4 million to 1.5 million distinct CDR3 sequences, 42% being singletons. This record comes from a study of blood T cells in healthy people across ages. Broader study findings: Long-lived donors had more naive CD4+ cells and higher diversity than aged donors. Older age coincided with a roughly linear decline in TCR beta diversity per million T cells.

Sequences were obtained from blood. This clonotype originated in a woman younger than 30 in good health.

For the CDR3, the DNA is TGCGCCAGCGCGGATAGCGGATACAATGAGCAGTTCTTC. Translating it yields CASADSGYNEQFF. The J gene is TRBJ2-1, the V gene TRBV5-1; maybe TRBD2 (6 bases). The CDR3 spans 13 residues. The germline gives CDR1 SGHRS, CDR2 YFSETQ. Trimming removed 7 bases at V and 4 bases at J, with 12 bases between.